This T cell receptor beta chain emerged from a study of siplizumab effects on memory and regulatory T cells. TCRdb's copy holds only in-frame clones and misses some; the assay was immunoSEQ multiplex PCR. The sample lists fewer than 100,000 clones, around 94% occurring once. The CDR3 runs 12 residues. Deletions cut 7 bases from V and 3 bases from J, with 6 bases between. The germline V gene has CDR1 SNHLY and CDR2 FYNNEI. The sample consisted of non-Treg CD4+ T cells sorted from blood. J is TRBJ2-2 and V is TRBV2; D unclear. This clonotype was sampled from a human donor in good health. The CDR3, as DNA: TGTGCCAGCACCGAAGACACCGGGGAGCTGTTTTTT. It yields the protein CASTEDTGELFF.